The next 26 T cell receptor beta chains were all read from a single sample in a study of shared clonotypes between healthy human individuals. Produced via immunoSEQ multiplex PCR; TCRdb's table is partial and in-frame only. The sample comprises approximately 2,000,000 clones, 92% of which are singletons, and 0.37% rests with the top ten. Sequenced material: naive CD4+ T cells from PBMCs. The subset: CD45RA+ positively selected. Source of these receptors: a man aged 18 to 29 in good health. Some clones in this sample may be carry-over from other donors' samples.

The sample holds one count of this clone. The rearrangement uses TRBV7-3 and TRBJ2-1, with 8 nucleotides matching TRBD2. J lost 2 bases, V lost 6 bases, and 9 bases had no gene match. CDR3 length: 16 amino acids. Germline assignment: CDR1 SGHTA and CDR2 FQGTGA. CDR3 protein: CASSQGLAGPYNEQFF. Here the CDR3 DNA reads TGTGCCAGCAGTCAAGGACTAGCCGGTCCCTACAATGAGCAGTTCTTC.

This rearrangement joins TRBV6-5 to TRBJ2-1; TRBD2 is a possible D gene (5 bases). The length of the CDR3 is 11 residues. The V and J ends lost 6 bases and 10 bases respectively, with 10 bases between them. Germline CDR1 is MNHEY and CDR2 is SVGAGI. The CDR3 nucleotides read TGTGCCAGCAGCAATAGCGAAGAGCAGTTCTTC. Its protein product is CASSNSEEQFF.

This clone was seen a single time. The V and J genes are TRBV28 and TRBJ1-2, with unresolved D. Germline CDR1 and CDR2: MDHEN and SYDVKM. V lost 3 bases to trimming and J lost 2 bases, with 22 bases between them. This CDR3 has 18 residues. The CDR3 sequence: CASSFPFVGRERNYGYTF. CDR3 nucleotides: TGTGCCAGCAGTTTTCCCTTTGTTGGACGGGAAAGGAACTATGGCTACACCTTC.

V and J are TRBV10-3 and TRBJ2-6; the D is unclear. The CDR3 covers 13 residues. CDR1 and CDR2 from the germline V gene are ENHRY and SYGVKD. V lost 8 bases, J lost 12 bases, and 17 bases lay in between. Here the CDR3 DNA reads TGTGCCATCCACGATGCTACGGGCCGCGTCCTGACTTTC. This gives the protein CAIHDATGRVLTF.

The chain is built from TRBV11-3 and TRBJ1-1; D is ambiguous. There are 13 residues in the CDR3. Per germline, CDR1 SGHNT and CDR2 YENEEA. V lost 0 bases and J 1 base, leaving 3 bases between the germline ends. CDR3 sequence reads: CASSLDANTEAFF. CDR3 DNA sequence: TGTGCCAGCAGCTTAGATGCGAACACTGAAGCTTTCTTT. Supplemented by reference TRBV11-3 and TRBJ1-1, the full variable domain reads EAGVVQSPRYKIIEKKQPVAFWCNPISGHNTLYWYLQNLGQGPELLIRYENEEAVDDSQLPKDRFSAERLKGVDSTLKIQPAELGDSAVYLCASSLDANTEAFFGQGTRLTVV.

Of note for this clone: Other nucleotide sequences from this sample produce the same CDR3. J is TRBJ2-5 and V is TRBV5-1; D gene uncertain. CDR1 SGHRS and CDR2 YFSETQ come from the germline V gene. The V end lost 0 bases, the J end lost 2 bases, and 8 bases lay between the germline ends. The CDR3 is 14 amino acids. CDR3 in amino acids: CASSLVGPQETQYF. CDR3 coding DNA: TGCGCCAGCAGCTTGGTGGGCCCACAAGAGACCCAGTACTTC.

Here the CDR3 DNA reads TGCGCCAGCAGCTTGGGACGGACAGGGCCCGATGGCTACACCTTC. Its translation is CASSLGRTGPDGYTF. The chain couples TRBV5-1 to TRBJ1-2; TRBD1 aligns across 8 bases. The CDR3 contains 15 residues. V lost 0 bases, J lost 6 bases, and 7 bases stayed unmatched. Germline V lookup: CDR1 SGHRS, CDR2 YFSETQ. Using reference TRBV5-1 and TRBJ1-2 for the parts outside the CDR3, the full variable domain is KAGVTQTPRYLIKTRGQQVTLSCSPISGHRSVSWYQQTPGQGLQFLFEYFSETQRNKGNFPGRFSGRQFSNSRSEMNVSTLELGDSALYLCASSLGRTGPDGYTFGSGTRLTVV.

This clone is a singleton in its sample. CDR3: CASSPMGQLNTEAFF. The DNA of the CDR3 is TGTGCCAGCAGTCCGATGGGACAACTGAACACTGAAGCTTTCTTT. V usage is TRBV27 and J usage is TRBJ1-1, with a possible D match to TRBD1 (6 bases). The CDR3 loop spans 15 amino acids. Germline V CDR1 and CDR2: MNHEY, SMNVEV (reference sequence). Trimming left V 5 bases short and J 0 bases short, with 13 bases between.

CDR3 bases: TGTGCCAGCCAAACTAGCGGGGCGACCTACGAGCAGTACTTC. Translation: CASQTSGATYEQYF. V and J are TRBV28 and TRBJ2-7, with 10 bases aligning to TRBD2. The germline V gene encodes CDR1 MDHEN and CDR2 SYDVKM. The CDR3 sequence is 14 residues long. Trimming at V came to 8 bases and at J to 2 bases, leaving 6 bases not matched to a gene.

This chain connects TRBV9 to TRBJ2-1; TRBD2 aligns across 8 bases. Germline values: CDR1 SGDLS, CDR2 YYNGEE. V gave up 3 bases and J gave up 2 bases; unmatched junction bases: 4. The CDR3 spans 15 residues. CDR3 sequence: CASSASGRPYNEQFF. CDR3 coding DNA: TGTGCCAGCAGCGCCAGCGGGAGACCCTACAATGAGCAGTTCTTC.

The J gene is TRBJ2-2, the V gene TRBV11-2; maybe TRBD2 (5 bases). The ends were cut back, 5 bases at V and 5 bases at J, with 21 bases in the middle. CDR3 length equals 17 residues. Germline-derived CDR1 and CDR2 are SGHAT and FQNNGV. CDR3 region: CASSPRVGASSTGELFF. In nucleotides, the CDR3 is TGTGCCAGCAGCCCCCGTGTGGGAGCGTCCTCTACCGGGGAGCTGTTTTTT.

This chain uses TRBV6-5 with TRBJ2-7, with D perhaps matching TRBD1 (5 bases). Germline V CDR1 and CDR2: MNHEY, SVGAGI. This CDR3 has 16 amino acids. Between the trimmed V and J ends, which lost 0 bases and 4 bases, there was a span of 16 bases. The CDR3 bases are TGTGCCAGCAGTTACTCGATCCCAGGGCTGGGATACGAGCAGTACTTC. It encodes CASSYSIPGLGYEQYF.

This chain links TRBV27 with TRBJ2-3; D not resolved. This CDR3 contains 14 residues. Germline lookup yields CDR1 MNHEY and CDR2 SMNVEV (reference sequence). Trimming took 8 bases from V and 2 from J, leaving 14 bases between them. The CDR3: CASGPGSNTDTQYF. In DNA, the CDR3 is TGTGCCAGCGGCCCCGGGTCGAACACAGATACGCAGTATTTT.

The rearrangement uses TRBV7-3 and TRBJ2-5, with a possible D match to TRBD1 (5 bases). The V gene's germline CDR1 is SGHTA and CDR2 FQGTGA. The CDR3 totals 14 residues. Trimming left V 5 bases short and J 4 bases short, with 14 bases between. CDR3 nucleotides: TGTGCCAGCAGCATCCTGGGGCAGGGAGAGACCCAGTACTTC. As protein: CASSILGQGETQYF.

V gene TRBV28 combines with J gene TRBJ2-7; D may be TRBD2 (5 bases). CDR1 is MDHEN and CDR2 is SYDVKM in the germline V gene. The length of the CDR3 is 12 residues. Trimming shortened V by 2 bases and J by 7 bases, and 9 bases separated the two germline ends. DNA for the CDR3: TGTGCCAGCAGTTTAGCAACGGGGGAGCAGTACTTC. Translating gives CASSLATGEQYF.

The chain recombines TRBV28 with TRBJ2-7; 11 bases align to TRBD2. The ends lost 5 bases at V and 6 bases at J; junction bases unmatched: 12. Germline V gene lookup returns CDR1 MDHEN and CDR2 SYDVKM. The length of the CDR3 is 16 residues. The CDR3 sequence: CASSPPVAGGLGEQYF. CDR3 DNA sequence: TGTGCCAGCAGTCCTCCAGTAGCGGGAGGGTTGGGCGAGCAGTACTTC.

This chain joins TRBV18 and TRBJ2-7; 8 bases map to TRBD1. The J segment lost 5 bases and the V segment lost 3 bases, leaving 6 bases of the junction unmatched. The CDR3 contains 14 residues. Germline loops: CDR1 KGHSH, CDR2 LQKENI. CDR3 region: CASSPDRVRNEQYF. CDR3 DNA: TGTGCCAGCTCACCGGACAGGGTTCGGAACGAGCAGTACTTC.

The gene calls are TRBV6-1 and TRBJ2-5; D is perhaps TRBD2 (5 bases). This CDR3 is built from 14 residues. V lost 5 bases and J lost 2, with 12 bases in between. The germline gives CDR1 MNHNS, CDR2 SASEGT. CDR3 sequence reads: CASSRGRGQETQYF. CDR3 DNA: TGTGCCAGCAGTCGAGGGAGAGGGCAAGAGACCCAGTACTTC.

In its sample, this clone was seen once. J is TRBJ1-2 and V is TRBV6-6, with a tentative D call TRBD1 (5 bases). The ends were cut back, 2 bases at V and 6 bases at J, with 13 bases in the middle. Germline CDR1 MNHNY, CDR2 SVGAGI (reference sequence). The CDR3 runs 14 residues. The CDR3 DNA reads as TGTGCCAGCAGTTACGGGGCAGGCTCTCATGGCTACACCTTC. The encoded protein is CASSYGAGSHGYTF.

This chain uses TRBV27 with TRBJ1-5; D remains ambiguous. Trimming removed 3 bases from V and 3 bases from J, with 9 bases in between. The CDR3 has 14 residues. The germline gives CDR1 MNHEY, CDR2 SMNVEV (reference sequence). The CDR3 spells CASSLIGINQPQHF. DNA for the CDR3: TGTGCCAGCAGTTTGATAGGGATCAATCAGCCCCAGCATTTT.

The chain carries TRBV5-1 and TRBJ2-7; D may be TRBD2 (7 bases). The CDR3 extends over 15 amino acids. Germline CDR1 reads SGHRS; CDR2 reads YFSETQ. Trimming pared 4 bases from V and 4 bases from J, leaving 18 bases between. The CDR3 coding sequence is TGCGCCAGCAGCCAACAGGGAGGGCCAGGATACGAGCAGTACTTC. The encoded protein is CASSQQGGPGYEQYF.

This chain links TRBV14 with TRBJ2-1; D unresolved. The CDR3 spans 13 residues. CDR1 and CDR2 from the germline V gene are SGHDN and FVKESK. V shed 1 base and J shed 7 bases, with 8 bases lying between them. Written as DNA, the CDR3 is TGTGCCAGCAGCCAAGCCACACTTAATGAGCAGTTCTTC. Amino acid sequence: CASSQATLNEQFF.

In this sample, this clone turned up once. The chain joins TRBV6-5 to TRBJ2-5, with 8 bases aligning to TRBD1. The germline V gene encodes CDR1 MNHEY and CDR2 SVGAGI. V dropped 5 bases and J dropped 12; count of bases not matched to a gene: 5. CDR3 length: 11 residues. CDR3 sequence reads: CASSTDREKYF. The CDR3 nucleotides read TGTGCCAGCAGTACGGACAGGGAAAAGTACTTC.

This rearrangement joins TRBV30 to TRBJ1-6; 10 nucleotides match TRBD1. The CDR3 spans 15 residues. Germline-derived CDR1 and CDR2 are GTSNPN and SVGIG (reference sequence). The junction had 6 bases not matched to a gene; V was cut back by 4 bases and J by 6 bases. The CDR3 spells CAWKLTGGRNSPLHF. DNA for the CDR3: TGTGCCTGGAAGTTGACAGGGGGCCGTAATTCACCCCTCCACTTT.

This chain links TRBV7-9 with TRBJ1-1; D gene unclear. CDR3 size: 17 residues. Trimming took 2 bases from V and 0 from J, leaving 16 bases between them. Per the germline V gene, CDR1 is SEHNR and CDR2 is FQNEAQ (reference sequence). CDR3 region: CASSLPGPVPMNTEAFF. The DNA of the CDR3 is TGTGCCAGCAGCTTACCAGGCCCGGTCCCTATGAACACTGAAGCTTTCTTT.

This clone appeared a few times. This chain links TRBV6-1 with TRBJ1-4; 7 nucleotides agree with TRBD1. Germline CDR1 is MNHNS and CDR2 is SASEGT. The junction had 5 bases not matched to a gene; V was cut back by 3 bases and J by 4 bases. This CDR3 contains 15 residues. The CDR3 DNA reads TGTGCCAGCAGTGACGGGACAGTGGGTAATGAAAAACTGTTTTTT. Its translation: CASSDGTVGNEKLFF.